What follows are 22 T cell receptor beta chains derived from one specimen sequenced in a study of blood T cell repertoires in COVID-19. TCRdb keeps only in-frame clones here, not all; method: immunoSEQ multiplex PCR. The data contain 150,000 to 200,000 clones, approximately 85% of them singletons. Material: peripheral blood. Receptors were obtained from a woman aged 55-75 years with acute or convalescent COVID-19.

The CDR3 protein is CASLQGIVGELFF. The DNA for the CDR3 is TGTGCCAGCCTCCAGGGTATCGTCGGGGAGCTGTTTTTT. This chain links TRBV2 with TRBJ2-2, with a weak D call TRBD1 (5 bases). This CDR3 has 13 residues. V lost 8 bases and J lost 7, with 14 bases in between. Germline CDR1 SNHLY, CDR2 FYNNEI.

The V call is TRBV7-8, the J call TRBJ1-2; TRBD1 agrees at 10 bases. After removal of 0 bases from V and 4 bases from J, the junction contained 2 bases not matched to a gene. This CDR3 region has 15 residues. CDR1 is SGHVS, CDR2 FQNEAQ, per germline. CDR3 sequence reads: CASSLAGQGTYGYTF. CDR3 in DNA: TGTGCCAGCAGCTTAGCGGGACAGGGGACCTATGGCTACACCTTC. Supplemented by reference TRBV7-8 and TRBJ1-2, the full variable domain reads GAGVSQSPRYKVAKRGQDVALRCDPISGHVSLFWYQQALGQGPEFLTYFQNEAQLDKSGLPSDRFFAERPEGSVSTLKIQRTQQEDSAVYLCASSLAGQGTYGYTFGSGTRLTVV.

The V and J genes are TRBV3-1 (or the pseudogene TRBV3-2) and TRBJ2-7; D is unresolved. The CDR3 sequence is 13 residues long. V was clipped by 1 base and J by 7 bases, with 11 bases between them. The V gene's germline CDR1 is LGHDT and CDR2 YNNKEL (reference sequence). In DNA, the CDR3 is TGTGCCAGCAGCCAAGTAGACCACGGGGAGCAGTACTTC. It encodes CASSQVDHGEQYF.

V gene TRBV6-5 combines with J gene TRBJ1-1; TRBD1 agrees at 7 bases. The ends lost 2 bases at V and 3 bases at J; junction bases unmatched: 3. The V gene's germline CDR1 is MNHEY and CDR2 SVGAGI. CDR3 length: 14 residues. CDR3 sequence reads: CASSYGRGDTEAFF. The CDR3 region has the DNA TGTGCCAGCAGTTACGGCAGGGGGGACACTGAAGCTTTCTTT.

The chain combines TRBV5-1 with TRBJ1-1, with 7 bases identical to TRBD1. Germline CDR1 SGHRS, CDR2 YFSETQ. CDR3 size: 14 residues. Trimming cost V 1 base and J 5 bases; bases outside gene matches: 5. The CDR3 spells CASSLTGDGTEAFF. The CDR3 DNA follows: TGCGCCAGCAGCTTGACAGGGGATGGGACTGAAGCTTTCTTT. Based on the CDR3 plus reference TRBV5-1 and TRBJ1-1, the full variable domain is KAGVTQTPRYLIKTRGQQVTLSCSPISGHRSVSWYQQTPGQGLQFLFEYFSETQRNKGNFPGRFSGRQFSNSRSEMNVSTLELGDSALYLCASSLTGDGTEAFFGQGTRLTVV.

The V and J genes are TRBV7-3 and TRBJ1-6, with 7 bases lining up with TRBD1. CDR3 size: 17 residues. J was trimmed by 7 bases and V by 0 bases; bases with no gene match: 9. Germline V CDR1 and CDR2: SGHTA, FQGTGA. The CDR3, as DNA: TGTGCCAGCAGCTTAACGAAGTGGACAGGAGACAATTCACCCCTCCACTTT. Its translation is CASSLTKWTGDNSPLHF.

The chain couples TRBV28 to TRBJ2-7; TRBD2 matches 9 bases. CDR3 length equals 14 residues. Germline values: CDR1 MDHEN, CDR2 SYDVKM. Germline trimming cut 7 bases from V and 6 bases from J; bases unmatched to any gene: 10. DNA of the CDR3: TGTGCCAGCATCATTAGCGGGAGTTTGGCCGAGCAGTACGTC. It encodes CASIISGSLAEQYV.

This clone was seen only once. The V call is TRBV7-6, the J call TRBJ2-7; perhaps TRBD2 as D (5 bases). The CDR3 loop spans 13 amino acids. Trimming stripped 1 base from V and 4 bases from J, with 8 bases between. Per the germline V gene, CDR1 is SGHVS and CDR2 is FNYEAQ. The DNA for the CDR3 is TGTGCCAGCAGCTTAGAGGGCGGGTACGAGCAGTACTTC. Its protein is CASSLEGGYEQYF. The full variable domain, rest sourced from reference TRBV7-6 and TRBJ2-7, is GAGVSQSPRYKVTKRGQDVALRCDPISGHVSLYWYRQALGQGPEFLTYFNYEAQQDKSGLPNDRFSAERPEGSISTLTIQRTEQRDSAMYRCASSLEGGYEQYFGPGTRLTVT.

The chain recombines TRBV29-1 with TRBJ1-5; tentative D call: TRBD1 (6 bases). The CDR3 loop spans 14 amino acids. CDR1 SQVTM and CDR2 ANQGSEA come from the germline V gene. V shed 5 bases and J shed 0 bases, with 11 bases lying between them. The CDR3 is CSVSGQDSNQPQHF. The CDR3 coding sequence is TGCAGCGTTTCGGGACAAGATAGCAATCAGCCCCAGCATTTT.

The CDR3 nucleotides are TGTGCCAGCAGCTTGGCCGGGCTCGGGAGCAGGAATGAGCAGTTCTTC. Its translation: CASSLAGLGSRNEQFF. The chain recombines TRBV5-4 with TRBJ2-1; D possibly corresponds to TRBD2 (6 bases). The V end lost 0 bases, the J end lost 7 bases, and 17 bases lay between the germline ends. Germline V gene sequence: CDR1 SGHNT, CDR2 YYREEE (reference sequence). The CDR3 sequence is 16 residues long.

A few counts support this clone. The chain is built from TRBV28 and TRBJ1-1; perhaps TRBD1 as D (5 bases). This CDR3 spans 9 amino acids. Germline CDR1 MDHEN, CDR2 SYDVKM. V lost 8 bases and J 14 bases, leaving 12 bases between the germline ends. CDR3 amino acids: CASGWGEFF. CDR3 nucleotides: TGTGCCAGCGGATGGGGGGAATTCTTT.

The rearrangement links TRBV14 to TRBJ2-7, with TRBD1 as a possible D gene (5 bases). Between the trimmed V and J ends, which lost 4 bases and 0 bases, there was a span of 19 bases. This CDR3 spans 17 amino acids. The germline V gene encodes CDR1 SGHDN and CDR2 FVKESK. This CDR3 is CASSRLRTGISSYEQYF. The DNA for the CDR3 is TGTGCCAGCAGCCGGCTACGAACAGGCATTAGCTCCTACGAGCAGTACTTC.

The CDR3 spells CASSPTRTSGVENTIYF. The CDR3 nucleotides read TGTGCCAGCTCACCGACTAGGACGTCGGGAGTGGAAAACACCATATATTTT. The genes are TRBV18 and TRBJ1-3; D is ambiguous. The CDR3 has 17 residues. V was trimmed by 3 bases and J by 6 bases, leaving 21 bases between them. CDR1 KGHSH and CDR2 LQKENI come from the germline V gene. Based on the CDR3 plus reference TRBV18 and TRBJ1-3, the full variable domain is NAGVMQNPRHLVRRRGQEARLRCSPMKGHSHVYWYRQLPEEGLKFMVYLQKENIIDESGMPKERFSAEFPKEGPSILRIQQVVRGDSAAYFCASSPTRTSGVENTIYFGEGSWLTVV.

V and J are TRBV5-6 and TRBJ1-5; TRBD1 agrees at 12 bases. The CDR3 has 15 residues. Germline V lookup: CDR1 SGHDT, CDR2 YYEEEE. V lost 4 bases, J lost 6 bases, and 5 bases stayed unmatched. CDR3 sequence reads: CASSRDRGHSQPQHF. The CDR3 DNA follows: TGTGCCAGCAGCCGGGACAGGGGGCATAGTCAGCCCCAGCATTTT.

This sequence joins TRBV7-9 and TRBJ2-7, with a possible D match to TRBD1 (6 bases). Germline V gene sequence: CDR1 SEHNR, CDR2 FQNEAQ (reference sequence). This CDR3 comprises 14 residues. The V and J ends lost 5 bases and 2 bases respectively, with 13 bases between them. The DNA for the CDR3 is TGTGCCAGCAGCCCGTCGGGACAACCCTACGAGCAGTACGTC. It yields the protein CASSPSGQPYEQYV.

This clone was seen many times. The V gene is TRBV27, the J gene TRBJ2-7, with 7 bases fitting TRBD1. CDR1 is MNHEY and CDR2 is SMNVEV in the germline V gene (reference sequence). V was clipped by 8 bases and J by 0 bases; unmatched bases: 4. The CDR3 runs to 13 residues. This chain's CDR3 is CASDRDSSYEQYV. The CDR3 nucleotides are TGTGCCAGCGATCGGGACAGCTCCTACGAGCAGTACGTC.

The gene calls are TRBV30 and TRBJ1-2; 7 bases are a match to TRBD1. After removal of 7 bases from V and 3 bases from J, the junction contained 11 bases not matched to a gene. Germline lookup yields CDR1 GTSNPN and CDR2 SVGIG (reference sequence). The CDR3 extends over 14 amino acids. CDR3 residues: CASARDSAYYGYTF. The CDR3 nucleotides read TGTGCCTCCGCCCGGGACAGCGCGTACTATGGCTACACCTTC.

The J gene is TRBJ1-6, the V gene TRBV3-1 (or the pseudogene TRBV3-2), with TRBD1 as a possible D gene (6 bases). From germline, CDR1 is LGHDT and CDR2 YNNKEL (reference sequence). Trimming took off 6 bases at V and 13 bases at J, with 19 bases between the two ends. This CDR3 is built from 14 residues. CDR3 in amino acids: CASRDEGGTGPLHF. CDR3 nucleotide sequence: TGTGCCAGCAGGGATGAGGGGGGGACGGGTCCCCTCCACTTT.

The rearrangement joins TRBV2 to TRBJ1-5; 7 bases align to TRBD1. The CDR3 has 14 residues. V lost 8 bases, J lost 2 bases, and 6 bases stayed unmatched. Germline V lookup: CDR1 SNHLY, CDR2 FYNNEI. CDR3 sequence reads: CASARDSRNQPQHF. The CDR3 DNA follows: TGTGCCAGCGCCCGGGACAGCCGCAATCAGCCCCAGCATTTT. The full variable domain, its missing parts supplied by reference TRBV2 and TRBJ1-5, is EPEVTQTPSHQVTQMGQEVILRCVPISNHLYFYWYRQILGQKVEFLVSFYNNEISEKSEIFDDQFSVERPDGSNFTLKIRSTKLEDSAMYFCASARDSRNQPQHFGDGTRLSIL.

CDR3 protein: CASSLLSNYEQYF. The CDR3 bases are TGTGCCAGCAGCTTATTGAGTAACTACGAGCAGTACTTC. This rearrangement joins TRBV7-3 to TRBJ2-7; no reliable D call. In germline, CDR1 is SGHTA, CDR2 FQGTGA. This CDR3 spans 13 amino acids. V lost 2 bases, J lost 3 bases, and 8 bases lay in between.

The table lists this clone with a few counts. The gene calls are TRBV6-5 and TRBJ1-5; a possible D gene is TRBD1 (5 bases). The germline V gene encodes CDR1 MNHEY and CDR2 SVGAGI. The CDR3 loop spans 12 amino acids. The CDR3 bases are TGTGCTACCGGGCACACAGGTTCGGCCCAGCATTTT. Protein: CATGHTGSAQHF.

About this clone itself: Additional DNA sequences in this sample encode the identical CDR3. CDR3 sequence: CASSLGQRGTEAFF. CDR3 in DNA: TGTGCCAGCAGCTTAGGGCAGCGGGGGACTGAAGCTTTCTTT. The rearrangement links TRBV5-6 to TRBJ1-1; D perhaps matches TRBD1 (5 bases). Germline loops: CDR1 SGHDT, CDR2 YYEEEE. Trimming shortened V by 2 bases and J by 5 bases, and 13 bases separated the two germline ends. The CDR3 runs to 14 residues.